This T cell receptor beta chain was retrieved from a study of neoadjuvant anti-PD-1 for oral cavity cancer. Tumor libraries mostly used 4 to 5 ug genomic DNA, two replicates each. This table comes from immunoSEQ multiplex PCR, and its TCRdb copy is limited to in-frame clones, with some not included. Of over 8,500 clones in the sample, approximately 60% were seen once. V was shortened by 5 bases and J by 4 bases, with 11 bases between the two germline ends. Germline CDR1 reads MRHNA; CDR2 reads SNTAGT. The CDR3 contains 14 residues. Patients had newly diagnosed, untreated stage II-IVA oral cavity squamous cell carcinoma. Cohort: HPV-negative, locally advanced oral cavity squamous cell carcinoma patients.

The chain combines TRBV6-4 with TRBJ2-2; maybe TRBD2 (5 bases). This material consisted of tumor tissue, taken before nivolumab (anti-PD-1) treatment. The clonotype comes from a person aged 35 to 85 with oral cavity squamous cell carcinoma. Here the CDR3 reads CASSQRGSTGELFF. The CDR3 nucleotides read TGTGCCAGCAGTCAACGGGGAAGCACCGGGGAGCTGTTTTTT.